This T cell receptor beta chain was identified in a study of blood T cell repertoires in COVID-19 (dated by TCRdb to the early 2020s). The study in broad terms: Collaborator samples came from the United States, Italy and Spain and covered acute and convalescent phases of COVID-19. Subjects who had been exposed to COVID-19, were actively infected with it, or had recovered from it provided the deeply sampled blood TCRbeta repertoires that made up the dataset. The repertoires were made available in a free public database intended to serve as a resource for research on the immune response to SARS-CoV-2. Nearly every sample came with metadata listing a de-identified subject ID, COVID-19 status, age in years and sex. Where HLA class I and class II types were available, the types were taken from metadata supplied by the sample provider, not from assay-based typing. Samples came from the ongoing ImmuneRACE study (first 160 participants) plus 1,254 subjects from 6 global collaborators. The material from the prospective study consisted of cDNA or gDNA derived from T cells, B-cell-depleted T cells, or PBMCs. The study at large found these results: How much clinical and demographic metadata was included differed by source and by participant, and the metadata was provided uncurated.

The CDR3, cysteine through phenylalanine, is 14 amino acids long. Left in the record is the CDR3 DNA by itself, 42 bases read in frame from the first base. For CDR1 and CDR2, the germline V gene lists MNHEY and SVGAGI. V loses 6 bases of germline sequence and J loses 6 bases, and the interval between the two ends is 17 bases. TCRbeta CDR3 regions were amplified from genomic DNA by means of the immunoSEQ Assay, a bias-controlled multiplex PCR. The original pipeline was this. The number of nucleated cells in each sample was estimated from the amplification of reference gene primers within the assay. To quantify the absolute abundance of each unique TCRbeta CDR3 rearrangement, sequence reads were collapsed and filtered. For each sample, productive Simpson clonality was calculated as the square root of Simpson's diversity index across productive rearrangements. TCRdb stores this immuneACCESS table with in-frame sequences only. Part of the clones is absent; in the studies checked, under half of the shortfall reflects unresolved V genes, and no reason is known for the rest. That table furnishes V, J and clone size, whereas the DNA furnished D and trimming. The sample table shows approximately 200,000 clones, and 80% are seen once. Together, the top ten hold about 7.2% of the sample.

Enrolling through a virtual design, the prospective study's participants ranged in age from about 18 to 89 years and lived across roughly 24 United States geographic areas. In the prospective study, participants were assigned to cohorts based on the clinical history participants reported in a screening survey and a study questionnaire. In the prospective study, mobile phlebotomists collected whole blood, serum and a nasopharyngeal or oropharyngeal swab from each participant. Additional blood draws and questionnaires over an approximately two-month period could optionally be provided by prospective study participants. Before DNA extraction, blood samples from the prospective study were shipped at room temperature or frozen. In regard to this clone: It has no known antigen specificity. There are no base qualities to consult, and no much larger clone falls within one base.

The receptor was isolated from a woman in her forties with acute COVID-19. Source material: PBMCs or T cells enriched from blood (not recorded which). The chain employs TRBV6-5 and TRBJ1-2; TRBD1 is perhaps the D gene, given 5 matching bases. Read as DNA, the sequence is TGTGCCAGCAGAGCCCTTGGGGGGTCTGATGGCTACACCTTC. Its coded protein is CASRALGGSDGYTF.